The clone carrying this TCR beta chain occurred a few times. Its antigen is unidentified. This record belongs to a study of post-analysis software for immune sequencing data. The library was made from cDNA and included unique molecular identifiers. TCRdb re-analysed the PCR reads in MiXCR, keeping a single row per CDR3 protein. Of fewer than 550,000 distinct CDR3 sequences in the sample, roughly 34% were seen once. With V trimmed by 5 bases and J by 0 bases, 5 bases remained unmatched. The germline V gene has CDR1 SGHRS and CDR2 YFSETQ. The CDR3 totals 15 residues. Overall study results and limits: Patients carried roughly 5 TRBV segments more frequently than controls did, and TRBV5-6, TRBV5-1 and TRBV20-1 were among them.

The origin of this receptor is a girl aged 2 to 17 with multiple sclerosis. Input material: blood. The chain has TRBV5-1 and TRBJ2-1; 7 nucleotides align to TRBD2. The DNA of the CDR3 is TGCGCCAGCAGTTTTTGGGGGGGCTCCTACAATGAGCAGTTCTTC. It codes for CASSFWGGSYNEQFF.